This is a list of T cell receptor beta chains from one sample in a study of CD8 T cells in Susac syndrome. TCRdb passed the immunoSEQ multiplex PCR reads through MiXCR, listing each CDR3 protein once. The repertoire holds approximately 100,000 distinct CDR3 sequences, with roughly 97% as singletons. The sample comprised CD4+ T cells from PBMCs. The origin of the receptors is a human donor in good health. Each CDR3 is given with its conserved first and last residue. The D gene is left open where the match is weak. Rows may omit the clone size; those that give it use once, few, many or a size class.

TRBV27	.	.	TRBJ2-7	TGTGCCAGCGGAATGACTGGGCTCGGGGCCTACGAGCAGTACTTC	CASGMTGLGAYEQYF
TRBV10-3	.	TRBD1	TRBJ2-5	TGTGCCATCAGTTCCTATGACAGGGCGCAAGAGACCCAGTACTTC	CAISSYDRAQETQYF
TRBV29-1	.	.	TRBJ2-7	TGCGGGGAAAAGGGTCCACCCCACGAGCAGTACTTC	CGEKGPPHEQYF
TRBV5-1	.	.	TRBJ1-1	TGCGCCAGCAGCTTCGTTTCGGGCACTGAAGCTTTCTTT	CASSFVSGTEAFF
TRBV29-1	.	.	TRBJ2-5	TGCAGCGTTGAAATGGGATTTGGGGAGACCCAGTACTTC	CSVEMGFGETQYF
TRBV4-2	once	.	TRBJ2-3	TGTGCCAGCAGCCAAGAGGGCAGAGATACGCAGTATTTT	CASSQEGRDTQYF
TRBV29-1	.	.	TRBJ1-1	TGCAGCGTTGGGCAGAGCACTGAAGCTTTCTTT	CSVGQSTEAFF
TRBV7-3	few	TRBD2	TRBJ2-3	TGTGCCAGCAGCTTAGGGCGGGGGGGCCGCACAGATACGCAGTATTTT	CASSLGRGGRTDTQYF
TRBV15	.	.	TRBJ1-2	TGTGCCACCAGCAGAGGGTCTGGCGACCTTCGCTCCAACTATGGCTACACCTTC	CATSRGSGDLRSNYGYTF
TRBV7-2	.	.	TRBJ2-7	TGTGCCAGCTCCAACTCGAGGGGCTCCTACGAGCAGTACTTC	CASSNSRGSYEQYF
TRBV5-1	.	.	TRBJ1-5	TGCGCCAGCAGCCTGGACGGGGGAGACCAGCCCCAGCATTTT	CASSLDGGDQPQHF